This TCR beta chain was documented in a study of blood T cell repertoires in COVID-19. The CDR3 spans 14 residues. The trim removed 4 bases at V and 5 bases at J, leaving 4 bases unmatched. CDR1 is SGHVS and CDR2 is FNYEAQ in the germline V gene. Generated by immunoSEQ multiplex PCR, the TCRdb table keeps only in-frame clones and is missing some. This sample carries 200,000 to 250,000 clones, 80% to 85% of them seen once, and the ten largest clones take approximately 7.3%. Source material: PBMCs or T cells enriched from blood (not recorded which). The rearrangement uses TRBV7-6 and TRBJ2-1; 8 bases are shared with TRBD2. This clonotype was obtained from a woman between 35 and 50 years old who had recovered from COVID-19. The CDR3 region is CASSSTSGHNEQFF. CDR3 coding DNA: TGTGCCAGCAGCTCCACTAGCGGCCACAATGAGCAGTTCTTC.